A single sample is the source of the 25 T cell receptor beta chains below, sequenced in a study of neoadjuvant anti-PD-1 for oral cavity cancer. Assay: immunoSEQ multiplex PCR; the TCRdb copy retains only in-frame clones and omits some. Among some 6,000 clones, roughly 56% were seen once, and the ten largest hold around 8.3%. Specimen: tumor tissue, collected before nivolumab (anti-PD-1) treatment. The receptors were sampled from a person between 40 and 85 years old with oral cavity squamous cell carcinoma.

This clone turned up a few times. J is TRBJ2-5 and V is TRBV19, with no clear D. V dropped 4 bases and J dropped 2 bases, with 8 bases sitting between them. The CDR3 spans 13 residues. Germline assignment: CDR1 LNHDA and CDR2 SQIVND (reference sequence). The CDR3 DNA is TGTGCCAGTAGTAACCTAGAACAAGAGACCCAGTACTTC. This codes for CASSNLEQETQYF.

The rearrangement links TRBV18 to TRBJ2-7; TRBD2 might be the D (5 bases). The V gene lost 2 bases and the J gene lost 3 bases, with 14 bases spanning the gap. In germline, CDR1 is KGHSH, CDR2 LQKENI. This CDR3 is built from 15 residues. This CDR3 is CASSPVREFFYEQYF. The CDR3 region has the DNA TGTGCCAGCTCACCAGTGAGGGAGTTTTTCTACGAGCAGTACTTC.

This clone was counted a single time. This chain connects TRBV9 to TRBJ2-1; a weak D match, TRBD2 (6 bases). Germline V CDR1 and CDR2: SGDLS, YYNGEE. V dropped 3 bases and J dropped 7 bases, with 8 bases sitting between them. The CDR3 length is 12 residues. CDR3 in amino acids: CASSGGGNEQFF. The CDR3 DNA reads TGTGCCAGCAGCGGTGGGGGGAATGAGCAGTTCTTC.

The chain recombines TRBV7-9 with TRBJ1-2, with 8 bases fitting TRBD1. The CDR3 sequence is 14 residues long. After removal of 5 bases from V and 4 bases from J, the junction contained 6 bases not matched to a gene. Germline loops: CDR1 SEHNR, CDR2 FQNEAQ (reference sequence). In DNA, the CDR3 is TGTGCCAGCAGCCGATCGACAGGGGTCTATGGCTACACCTTC. Protein sequence: CASSRSTGVYGYTF.

This sequence joins TRBV6-7 and TRBJ2-6; D unclear. TRBV6-7 is sorted into the ORF group, with uncertain function. The CDR3 totals 15 residues. V was cut by 0 bases and J by 0 bases, with 3 bases left in between. CDR3 sequence reads: CASSYSCSGANVLTF. The CDR3 nucleotides read TGTGCCAGCAGTTACTCGTGCTCTGGGGCCAACGTCCTGACTTTC.

The V call is TRBV4-1, the J call TRBJ2-2, with TRBD2 matching 14 bases. CDR1 and CDR2 from the germline V gene are MGHRA and YSYEKL. The CDR3 is 20 residues long. After removal of 1 base from V and 4 bases from J, the junction contained 11 bases not matched to a gene. The CDR3 DNA is TGCGCCAGCAGCCAAGTCAGGGGACTAGCGGGAGTCCGGGGCACCGGGGAGCTGTTTTTT. It codes for CASSQVRGLAGVRGTGELFF.

This chain joins TRBV7-9 and TRBJ2-7; perhaps TRBD2 as D (5 bases). The V and J ends lost 3 bases and 3 bases respectively, with 15 bases between them. Germline loops: CDR1 SEHNR, CDR2 FQNEAQ (reference sequence). The CDR3 covers 15 residues. The DNA for the CDR3 is TGTGCCAGCAGCTTGACTACAACCCATCACTACGAGCAGTACTTC. Encoded protein: CASSLTTTHHYEQYF.

The V gene is TRBV18, the J gene TRBJ2-7; TRBD2 is a possible D gene (5 bases). This CDR3 region has 18 residues. CDR1 KGHSH and CDR2 LQKENI come from the germline V gene. The V gene lost 2 bases and the J gene lost 7 bases, with 27 bases spanning the gap. The CDR3 bases are TGTGCCAGCTCACCAGCGGTAGAGGACTGGAGTGGGTATGGGGAGCAGTACTTC. Translation: CASSPAVEDWSGYGEQYF.

This clone was observed a handful of times. The CDR3 here is CASSHTSGRGTGELFF. The CDR3 DNA is TGTGCCAGCAGCCACACATCCGGGAGAGGCACCGGGGAGCTGTTTTTT. The chain carries TRBV7-9 and TRBJ2-2; maybe TRBD2 (6 bases). The V gene lost 5 bases and the J gene lost 4 bases, with 17 bases spanning the gap. This CDR3 comprises 16 residues. CDR1 is SEHNR, CDR2 FQNEAQ, per germline (reference sequence). Combining the CDR3 with reference TRBV7-9 and TRBJ2-2 gives the whole variable domain DTGVSQNPRHKITKRGQNVTFRCDPISEHNRLYWYRQTLGQGPEFLTYFQNEAQLEKSRLLSDRFSAERPKGSFSTLEIQRTEQGDSAMYLCASSHTSGRGTGELFFGEGSRLTVL.

By share of the sample, this clone is large. The chain employs TRBV29-1 and TRBJ1-2, with TRBD1 matching over 7 bases. The CDR3 loop spans 11 amino acids. V gave up 7 bases and J gave up 8 bases; unmatched junction bases: 7. Germline lookup yields CDR1 SQVTM and CDR2 ANQGSEA. The CDR3 DNA sequence: TGCAGCGCCCTTACAGGGGACGGCTACACCTTC. This encodes CSALTGDGYTF. Complete variable domain (other parts from reference TRBV29-1 and TRBJ1-2): SAVISQKPSRDICQRGTSLTIQCQVDSQVTMMFWYRQQPGQSLTLIATANQGSEATYESGFVIDKFPISRPNLTFSTLTVSNMSPEDSSIYLCSALTGDGYTFGSGTRLTVV.

This clone was seen a handful of times. The chain combines TRBV7-9 with TRBJ1-1; D gene ambiguous. CDR1 and CDR2 (germline): SEHNR, FQNEAQ (reference sequence). V shed 1 base and J shed 6 bases, with 12 bases lying between them. The CDR3 covers 14 residues. For the CDR3, the DNA is TGTGCCAGCAGCTTAGTAGTGGAGTCGGCTGAAGCTTTCTTT. Translated, it gives CASSLVVESAEAFF.

This rearrangement joins TRBV6-1 to TRBJ1-1; D gene unclear. Trimming cost V 1 base and J 11 bases, with 14 bases left between them. The CDR3 is 13 residues long. Germline V gene data show CDR1 as MNHNS and CDR2 as SASEGT. The CDR3 nucleotides are TGTGCCAGCAGTGAAGGGGGAAGGCGTCGGGCTTTCTTT. Amino acid sequence: CASSEGGRRRAFF.

This clone was observed a few times. The chain has TRBV4-1 and TRBJ1-4; D gene uncertain. CDR3 length: 13 amino acids. The germline V and J ends were trimmed by 0 bases and 8 bases, with 7 bases remaining between them. Germline V CDR1 and CDR2: MGHRA, YSYEKL. CDR3 residues: CASSQEYEEKLFF. DNA of the CDR3: TGCGCCAGCAGCCAAGAGTATGAGGAAAAACTGTTTTTT.

This clone was seen only a few times. This rearrangement joins TRBV4-1 to TRBJ1-2; D is possibly TRBD1 (6 bases). The CDR3 extends over 13 amino acids. Germline CDR1 and CDR2: MGHRA and YSYEKL. Trimming shortened V by 8 bases and J by 3 bases, and 13 bases separated the two germline ends. The CDR3 spells CASGQGPYYGYTF. DNA for the CDR3: TGCGCCAGCGGTCAGGGGCCCTACTATGGCTACACCTTC.

This rearrangement joins TRBV28 to TRBJ2-1, with 7 bases matching TRBD2. Germline loops: CDR1 MDHEN, CDR2 SYDVKM. This CDR3 comprises 17 residues. The V gene end was trimmed by 5 bases and the J gene end by 1 base; junction bases not matched to a gene: 11. The CDR3 spells CASSPPWGAGSYNEQFF. The CDR3 coding sequence is TGTGCCAGCAGTCCCCCCTGGGGAGCGGGGTCCTACAATGAGCAGTTCTTC.

The chain recombines TRBV4-2 with TRBJ2-3, with TRBD2 identical over 7 bases. CDR1 and CDR2 from the germline V gene are LGHNA and YNFKEQ. The length of the CDR3 is 12 residues. Trimming cost V 4 bases and J 5 bases; bases outside gene matches: 0. CDR3 bases: TGTGCCAGCAGCCGGGAGGGAGATACGCAGTATTTT. The encoded protein is CASSREGDTQYF.

Of note for this clone: The identical CDR3 is also encoded by other nucleotide sequences in the sample. The V gene is TRBV30, the J gene TRBJ1-2; a possible D gene is TRBD1 (6 bases). V shed 5 bases and J shed 5 bases, with 18 bases lying between them. Germline lookup yields CDR1 GTSNPN and CDR2 SVGIG (reference sequence). There are 14 residues in the CDR3. CDR3 DNA: TGTGCCTGGCGGCGGGGGCGGGGGATATATGGCTACACCTTC. Residues: CAWRRGRGIYGYTF.

The V and J genes are TRBV4-1 and TRBJ2-1, with 8 bases aligning to TRBD2. The junction had 9 bases not matched to a gene; V was cut back by 0 bases and J by 8 bases. The germline V gene encodes CDR1 MGHRA and CDR2 YSYEKL. CDR3 length equals 16 residues. The CDR3 nucleotides read TGCGCCAGCAGCCAAGAGGAGGCGGGGGGCTTGGATGAGCAGTTCTTC. Translating it yields CASSQEEAGGLDEQFF.

The chain has TRBV10-3 and TRBJ1-2, with a tentative D call TRBD1 (5 bases). The CDR3 length is 17 residues. Germline CDR1 and CDR2: ENHRY and SYGVKD. V was trimmed by 3 bases and J by 5 bases, leaving 22 bases between them. The CDR3 DNA reads as TGTGCCATCAGTGAAGGCGGGGCGAGTGGGTCTAGGTATGGCTACACCTTC. This sequence encodes CAISEGGASGSRYGYTF.

This clone occurred a few times. The chain joins TRBV9 to TRBJ1-3; D remains ambiguous. The germline gives CDR1 SGDLS, CDR2 YYNGEE. Trimming stripped 2 bases from V and 0 bases from J, with 3 bases between. CDR3 length equals 13 residues. This CDR3 reads CASSVSSGNTIYF. Written as DNA, the CDR3 is TGTGCCAGCAGCGTCAGCTCTGGAAACACCATATATTTT.

CDR3 in DNA: TGTGCCAGCTCACCACCAGCGGGGGGCCACTCCTACGAGCAGTACTTC. It is translated as CASSPPAGGHSYEQYF. The V and J genes are TRBV18 and TRBJ2-5; TRBD2 matches 9 bases. The J call may be incorrect, as the DNA end agrees better with TRBJ2-7. Looked up from germline, CDR1 is KGHSH and CDR2 is LQKENI. This CDR3 spans 16 amino acids.

This clone was seen more than once but under ten times. J is TRBJ2-3 and V is TRBV9; 9 bases match TRBD2. Trimming cost V 0 bases and J 4 bases; bases outside gene matches: 12. This CDR3 is built from 18 residues. In germline, CDR1 is SGDLS, CDR2 YYNGEE. The CDR3: CASSVGDPWAGGADTQYF. Here the CDR3 DNA reads TGTGCCAGCAGCGTAGGAGACCCATGGGCGGGAGGGGCAGATACGCAGTATTTT.

The rearrangement links TRBV4-1 to TRBJ2-1; possibly TRBD2 for D (5 bases). This CDR3 has 15 residues. Between the trimmed V and J ends, which lost 6 bases and 5 bases, there was a span of 17 bases. Germline V gene data show CDR1 as MGHRA and CDR2 as YSYEKL. The chain's CDR3 is CASRGYYRGNNEQFF. The CDR3 nucleotides are TGCGCCAGCAGGGGCTACTACCGAGGGAACAATGAGCAGTTCTTC.

This chain connects TRBV10-2 to TRBJ1-1; D is perhaps TRBD1 (5 bases). V was cut by 6 bases and J by 0 bases, with 20 bases left in between. The CDR3 runs 17 residues. Germline V CDR1 and CDR2: WSHSY, SAAADI. The CDR3: CASRPNRNAPMNTEAFF. CDR3 nucleotide sequence: TGCGCCAGCAGGCCAAACAGGAACGCCCCAATGAACACTGAAGCTTTCTTT.

This clone showed up just a few times. The CDR3 coding sequence is TGTGCCAGTACTCGACTAGAAGGCAATGAGCAGTTCTTC. Amino acids: CASTRLEGNEQFF. This chain connects TRBV19 to TRBJ2-1, with a weak D call TRBD2 (6 bases). This CDR3 has 13 residues. V lost 7 bases, J lost 6 bases, and 13 bases lay in between. The germline V gene has CDR1 LNHDA and CDR2 SQIVND (reference sequence).